The 3 T cell receptor beta chains reported below all come from one sample, sequenced in a study of blood T cell repertoires in COVID-19. Sequencing was performed with immunoSEQ multiplex PCR; in TCRdb, only in-frame clones are kept and a portion is missing. The sample contains some 95,000 clones, 70% to 90% of which appear only once. Specimen: peripheral blood. The receptor set was obtained from a man in his sixties or seventies with acute or convalescent COVID-19.

The rearrangement joins TRBV9 to TRBJ1-1, with D uncertain. Per germline, CDR1 SGDLS and CDR2 YYNGEE. V was clipped by 3 bases and J by 7 bases, with 10 bases between them. The CDR3 contains 12 residues. This CDR3 is CASSGPGFEAFF. Here the CDR3 DNA reads TGTGCCAGCAGCGGACCAGGCTTTGAAGCTTTCTTT.

This clone was counted between two and nine times. The chain joins TRBV9 to TRBJ2-5, with 10 bases lining up with TRBD2. Germline V gene lookup returns CDR1 SGDLS and CDR2 YYNGEE. J gave up 4 bases and V 4 bases, and 13 bases lay outside the gene matches. The CDR3 spans 17 residues. CDR3 amino acids: CASSTARSGGEAETQYF. CDR3 in DNA: TGTGCCAGCAGCACGGCTAGGAGCGGGGGGGAGGCAGAGACCCAGTACTTC.

Only one count was recorded for this clone. The V call is TRBV11-1, the J call TRBJ1-6; D gene ambiguous. V was shortened by 5 bases and J by 1 base, with 12 bases between the two germline ends. CDR1 and CDR2 from the germline V gene are SGHAT and FQDESV (reference sequence). This CDR3 region has 16 residues. The CDR3 region has the DNA TGTGCCAGCAGCCAGTCACGCGGATCCTATAATTCACCCCTCCACTTT. It is translated as CASSQSRGSYNSPLHF.